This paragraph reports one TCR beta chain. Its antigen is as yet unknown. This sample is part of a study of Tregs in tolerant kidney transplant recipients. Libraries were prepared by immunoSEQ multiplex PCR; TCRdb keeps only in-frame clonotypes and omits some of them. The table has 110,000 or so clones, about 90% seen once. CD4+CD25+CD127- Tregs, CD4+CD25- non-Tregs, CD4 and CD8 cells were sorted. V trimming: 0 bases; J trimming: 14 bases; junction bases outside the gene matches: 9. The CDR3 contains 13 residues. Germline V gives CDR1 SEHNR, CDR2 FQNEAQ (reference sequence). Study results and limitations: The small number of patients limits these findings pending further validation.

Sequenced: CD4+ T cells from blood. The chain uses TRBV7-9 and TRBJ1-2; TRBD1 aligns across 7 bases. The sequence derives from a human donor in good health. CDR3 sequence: CASSLATQGTGTF. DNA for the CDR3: TGTGCCAGCAGCTTAGCCACACAGGGGACGGGGACCTTC.